Here is one TCR beta chain with its context. The antigen it binds to is not known. Base quality data are lacking; no much larger clone is found one base away. The library came from PCR. The data were produced on an Illumina HiSeq 2500. To reduce PCR and sequencing biases, unique molecular identifiers were built into the TCR beta cDNA libraries. Every 1 to 10 million input T cells yielded 500,000 or so cDNA molecules, meaning each molecule approximated one T cell. The same protocol used for the earlier healthy control dataset was applied to prepare and sequence the patient libraries. Samples belonging to the same batch were prepared together, multiplexed and sequenced on a shared HiSeq lane. As for the authors' bioinformatics: MIGEC was used to process the raw barcoded reads, and molecular identifier groups with only a single read were discarded before consensus assembly and CDR3 extraction. Clonotype tables were post-analysed with VDJtools, normalizing diversity by down-sampling all datasets to the smallest sample size. In repertoire overlap clustering, CDR3 amino acid sequences, but not nucleotide sequences, were matched to correct batch-related cross-sample contamination. Clones were called with MiXCR by TCRdb after fastp trimmed the public reads at Q25, and only in-frame beta chains were retained. Each entry merges the rows of one CDR3 protein and shows their most common DNA and genes. The V and J calls were not made by the authors but by TCRdb's processing. The sample includes roughly 650,000 distinct CDR3 sequences, with 59% observed a single time. The ten largest account for roughly 10% of the sample.

The CDR3, from cysteine to phenylalanine, totals 15 residues. The kept DNA is CDR3 alone, 45 bases in frame from the first base. Trimming leaves V shorter by 7 bases and J shorter by 3 bases, with the junction holding 3 bases beyond the gene matches. The CDR1 and CDR2 encoded by the germline V gene are SNHLY and FYNNEI. TCR beta repertoires were profiled from peripheral blood of about a dozen young patients with multiple sclerosis to demonstrate the VDJtools post-analysis software. The multiple sclerosis patients were children and adolescents ranging in age from about 6 to 17 years. This sample was included in a study of post-analysis software for immune sequencing data (dated by TCRdb to between 2014 and 2016). Background for the entire study: Relapsing-remitting, secondary progressive and progressive-relapsing multiple sclerosis were recorded as disease courses, and subtype annotation was lacking for some patients. Patient repertoires were compared against some twelve previously published healthy control repertoires from donors aged roughly 6 to 26 years. A subset of samples was prepared in parallel using single-end sample barcoding, then pooled and co-amplified after Illumina adapter ligation.

What the study reported, not specific to this receptor: Patients showed significantly higher frequencies than controls for several TRBV segments, among them TRBV5-6, TRBV5-1 and TRBV20-1. The control group was slightly older than the multiple sclerosis patient group. Significantly lower normalized Chao1 diversity was found in multiple sclerosis patients than in controls, suggesting substantial peripheral T-cell clonal expansion. Strong co-clustering of samples prepared in the same batch was shown by direct clustering with F measure, prompting a batch-effect correction.

Sequencing was carried out using blood. The V and J segments used are TRBV2 and TRBJ2-1, with TRBD2 matching 13 junction bases. The sequence was obtained from a girl aged 2-10 years with multiple sclerosis. The DNA sequence reads TGTGCCAGCAAAGGGACTAGCGGGGACTACAATGAGCAGTTCTTC. Its protein reads: CASKGTSGDYNEQFF.